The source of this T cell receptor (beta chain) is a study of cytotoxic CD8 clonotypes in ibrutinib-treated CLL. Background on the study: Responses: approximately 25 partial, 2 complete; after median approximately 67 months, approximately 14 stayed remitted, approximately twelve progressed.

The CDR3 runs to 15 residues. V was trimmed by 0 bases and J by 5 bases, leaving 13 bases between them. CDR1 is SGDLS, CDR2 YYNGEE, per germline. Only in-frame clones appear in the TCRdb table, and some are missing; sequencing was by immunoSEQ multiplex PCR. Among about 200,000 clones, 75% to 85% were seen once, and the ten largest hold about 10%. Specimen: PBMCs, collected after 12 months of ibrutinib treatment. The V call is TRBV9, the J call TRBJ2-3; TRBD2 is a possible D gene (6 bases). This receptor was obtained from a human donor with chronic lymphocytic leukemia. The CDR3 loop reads CASSVGWGDGDTQYF. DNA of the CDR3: TGTGCCAGCAGCGTAGGGTGGGGGGACGGAGATACGCAGTATTTT. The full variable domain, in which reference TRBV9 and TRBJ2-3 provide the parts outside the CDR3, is DSGVTQTPKHLITATGQRVTLRCSPRSGDLSVYWYQQSLDQGLQFLIQYYNGEERAKGNILERFSAQQFPDLHSELNLSSLELGDSALYFCASSVGWGDGDTQYFGPGTRLTVL.